These 19 T cell receptor beta chains originate from one sample sequenced in a study of blood T cell repertoires in COVID-19. The protocol was immunoSEQ multiplex PCR, while the TCRdb copy is restricted to in-frame clones and leaves out a portion. The table records some 120,000 clones, over 75% of them present only once. Sequenced sample: peripheral blood. The receptors were gathered from a woman aged 55-69 years with acute or convalescent COVID-19.

CDR3 in amino acids: CASSACGSTDTQYF. Written as DNA, the CDR3 is TGTGCCAGCAGCGCTTGCGGCAGCACAGATACGCAGTATTTT. The chain recombines TRBV5-8 with TRBJ2-3; D ambiguous. V was pared by 4 bases and J by 0 bases, with 9 bases between. CDR3 length: 14 amino acids. CDR1 and CDR2 from the germline V gene are SGHTS and YDEGEE.

The gene calls are TRBV28 and TRBJ2-7; TRBD2 might be the D (6 bases). CDR1 is MDHEN, CDR2 SYDVKM, per germline. The CDR3 is 15 amino acids. V lost 3 bases and J lost 6, with 18 bases in between. This CDR3 reads CASSFAGPTHGEQYF. The CDR3, as DNA: TGTGCCAGCAGTTTCGCGGGACCGACTCACGGCGAGCAGTACTTC.

The chain has TRBV3-1 (or the pseudogene TRBV3-2) and TRBJ1-4, with D unresolved. The germline V gene encodes CDR1 LGHDT and CDR2 YNNKEL (reference sequence). The CDR3 length is 13 residues. The ends were cut back, 1 base at V and 8 bases at J, with 8 bases in the middle. Here the CDR3 DNA reads TGTGCCAGCAGCCAAGTCGGTCGGGAAAAACTGTTTTTT. It is translated as CASSQVGREKLFF.

The gene calls are TRBV2 and TRBJ1-5, with 8 positions matching TRBD1. The ends lost 5 bases at V and 4 bases at J; junction bases unmatched: 1. The germline V gene encodes CDR1 SNHLY and CDR2 FYNNEI. The CDR3 totals 13 residues. The CDR3, as DNA: TGTGCCAGCAGTTGGGACAGGAATCAGCCCCAGCATTTT. It yields the protein CASSWDRNQPQHF.

The rearrangement uses TRBV28 and TRBJ1-2; D possibly corresponds to TRBD1 (5 bases). Germline-derived CDR1 and CDR2 are MDHEN and SYDVKM. V was trimmed by 4 bases and J by 4 bases, leaving 13 bases between them. This CDR3 comprises 14 residues. Written as DNA, the CDR3 is TGTGCCAGCAGTTCGGGCAGGGAGGTCTATGGCTACACCTTC. Protein product: CASSSGREVYGYTF.

The chain employs TRBV11-2 and TRBJ2-3, with D hard to call. The V gene's germline CDR1 is SGHAT and CDR2 FQNNGV. The CDR3 length is 14 residues. The ends were cut back, 0 bases at V and 2 bases at J, with 6 bases in the middle. CDR3 residues: CASSLDSLTDTQYF. Here the CDR3 DNA reads TGTGCCAGCAGCTTAGATTCCCTCACAGATACGCAGTATTTT.

V and J are TRBV11-2 and TRBJ2-2; tentative D call: TRBD1 (6 bases). Trimming pared 4 bases from V and 7 bases from J, leaving 19 bases between. Germline assignment: CDR1 SGHAT and CDR2 FQNNGV. This CDR3 comprises 16 residues. DNA of the CDR3: TGTGCCAGCAGCTCCAAAGGGACACCCCCCGGCGGGGAGCTGTTTTTT. It encodes CASSSKGTPPGGELFF.

The rearrangement uses TRBV11-2 and TRBJ2-1, with 11 bases matching TRBD2. CDR3 length: 15 residues. Trimming cost V 4 bases and J 7 bases; bases outside gene matches: 6. CDR1 and CDR2 (germline): SGHAT, FQNNGV. The CDR3 reads CASSSYSGRANEQFF. In nucleotides, the CDR3 is TGTGCCAGCAGCTCCTATAGCGGGAGGGCAAATGAGCAGTTCTTC.

The chain recombines TRBV5-1 with TRBJ2-2; 10 nucleotides align to TRBD1. The V gene's germline CDR1 is SGHRS and CDR2 YFSETQ. This CDR3 is built from 16 residues. The ends lost 2 bases at V and 5 bases at J; junction bases unmatched: 6. The CDR3 DNA sequence: TGCGCCAGCAGCTTAAGAGGGGACAGGGGTACCGGGGAGCTGTTTTTT. This sequence encodes CASSLRGDRGTGELFF.

This clone was observed a single time. The same CDR3 can be traced to other DNA sequences in this sample. The genes are TRBV5-6 and TRBJ2-5, with TRBD1 as a possible D gene (6 bases). There are 13 residues in the CDR3. V lost 1 base to trimming and J lost 5 bases, with 9 bases between them. Germline assignment: CDR1 SGHDT and CDR2 YYEEEE. CDR3 nucleotide sequence: TGTGCCAGCAGCTTGAGAAGGGGGGAGACCCAGTACTTC. Amino acid sequence: CASSLRRGETQYF.

The chain joins TRBV19 to TRBJ1-3; 7 bases map to TRBD1. Germline CDR1 and CDR2: LNHDA and SQIVND (reference sequence). The CDR3 is made up of 13 amino acids. V lost 5 bases, J lost 6 bases, and 4 bases stayed unmatched. DNA of the CDR3: TGTGCCAGTAGTCCTACAGGGGTAAACACCATATATTTT. It encodes CASSPTGVNTIYF.

This clone occurred a few times. The CDR3: CASSVSRFTDTQYF. DNA for the CDR3: TGTGCCAGCAGCGTTTCCAGATTCACAGATACGCAGTATTTT. J is TRBJ2-3 and V is TRBV9; D not resolved. Trimming cost V 2 bases and J 2 bases, with 9 bases left between them. This CDR3 has 14 amino acids. Germline assignment: CDR1 SGDLS and CDR2 YYNGEE.

This clone was recorded once. This chain uses TRBV6-5 with TRBJ1-3; D may be TRBD1 (5 bases). The V end was cut by 8 bases, the J end by 0 bases, with 11 bases between. Germline loops: CDR1 MNHEY, CDR2 SVGAGI. The CDR3 sequence is 14 residues long. DNA of the CDR3: TGTGCCAGCGGGGGGGACCCCTCTGGAAACACCATATATTTT. Translating gives CASGGDPSGNTIYF.

This rearrangement joins TRBV7-9 to TRBJ2-1, with 13 bases identical to TRBD2. The V gene's germline CDR1 is SEHNR and CDR2 FQNEAQ (reference sequence). This CDR3 comprises 16 residues. The V and J ends lost 4 bases and 9 bases, in that order; junction bases with no gene match: 9. CDR3 residues: CASSWGLAGPGSEQFF. DNA of the CDR3: TGTGCCAGCAGCTGGGGACTAGCGGGACCGGGCAGTGAGCAGTTCTTC. Looking up the rest from reference TRBV7-9 and TRBJ2-1 gives the full variable domain: DTGVSQNPRHKITKRGQNVTFRCDPISEHNRLYWYRQTLGQGPEFLTYFQNEAQLEKSRLLSDRFSAERPKGSFSTLEIQRTEQGDSAMYLCASSWGLAGPGSEQFFGPGTRLTVL.

V gene TRBV9 combines with J gene TRBJ1-2; 9 bases align to TRBD1. This CDR3 has 17 amino acids. The V and J ends lost 4 bases and 5 bases, in that order; junction bases with no gene match: 15. CDR1 and CDR2 from the germline V gene are SGDLS and YYNGEE. The CDR3 bases are TGTGCCAGCAGCCCTATAATCTCCGGGACAGGGAATTATGGCTACACCTTC. The encoded protein is CASSPIISGTGNYGYTF.

The count of this clone is one. The V gene is TRBV5-1, the J gene TRBJ2-5; weak D call: TRBD2 (6 bases). Trimming removed 7 bases at V and 1 base at J, with 17 bases between. The CDR3 consists of 15 residues. From germline, CDR1 is SGHRS and CDR2 YFSETQ. CDR3 coding DNA: TGCGCCAGCCACATCGAGGGGAGGCCCCAAGAGACCCAGTACTTC. Translated, it gives CASHIEGRPQETQYF.

DNA for the CDR3: TGTGCCAGCAGCTACGGACTAGCGGGATACAATGAGCAGTTCTTC. Residues: CASSYGLAGYNEQFF. The chain couples TRBV3-1 (or the pseudogene TRBV3-2) to TRBJ2-1; 12 nucleotides align to TRBD2. CDR3 size: 15 residues. After removal of 5 bases from V and 4 bases from J, the junction contained 3 bases not matched to a gene. The germline V gene encodes CDR1 LGHDT and CDR2 YNNKEL (reference sequence).

This rearrangement joins TRBV6-8 to TRBJ2-2; 12 bases agree with TRBD2. Germline assignment: CDR1 MNHGY and CDR2 SAAAGT. The trim removed 2 bases at V and 4 bases at J, leaving 2 bases unmatched. The CDR3 is made up of 16 amino acids. CDR3 residues: CASSYLAGGPTGELFF. In DNA form, the CDR3 reads TGTGCCAGCAGTTACCTAGCGGGAGGGCCCACCGGGGAGCTGTTTTTT.

V gene TRBV28 combines with J gene TRBJ1-4; TRBD1 matches at 7 bases. V gave up 6 bases and J gave up 5 bases; unmatched junction bases: 6. The CDR3 is made up of 14 amino acids. Germline V gene data show CDR1 as MDHEN and CDR2 as SYDVKM. The CDR3 sequence: CASRRGQRNEKLFF. CDR3 DNA sequence: TGTGCCAGCAGACGGGGACAGCGGAATGAAAAACTGTTTTTT.